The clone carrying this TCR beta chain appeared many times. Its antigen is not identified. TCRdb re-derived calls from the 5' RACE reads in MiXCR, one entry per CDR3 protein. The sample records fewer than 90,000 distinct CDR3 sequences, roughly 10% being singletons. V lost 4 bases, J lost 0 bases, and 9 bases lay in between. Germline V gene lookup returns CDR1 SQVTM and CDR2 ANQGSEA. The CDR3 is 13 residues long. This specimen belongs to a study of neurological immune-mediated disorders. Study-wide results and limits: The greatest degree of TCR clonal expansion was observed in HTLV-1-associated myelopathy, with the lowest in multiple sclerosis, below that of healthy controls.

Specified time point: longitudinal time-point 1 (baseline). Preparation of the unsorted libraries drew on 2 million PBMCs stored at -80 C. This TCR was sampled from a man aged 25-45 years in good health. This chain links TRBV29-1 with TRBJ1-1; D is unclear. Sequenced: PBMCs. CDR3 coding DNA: TGCAGCGTTGTCGGGCTCTTGAACACTGAAGCTTTCTTT. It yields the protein CSVVGLLNTEAFF.